This entry lists 29 T cell receptor beta chains sequenced from one sample in a study of blood T cell repertoires in COVID-19 (dated by TCRdb to the early 2020s). Receptor amplification or capture employed the immunoSEQ multiplex PCR assay. As stored in TCRdb, this immuneACCESS dataset retains in-frame rearrangements with V and J assigned. A fraction of the clones does not appear; measured against another copy, unresolved V genes explain less than half of the discrepancy, and the remainder lacks a known reason. This sample is represented by approximately 130,000 clones; 87% of them were singletons. Together, the top ten hold 2% to 2.5% of the sample. The sequencing input was peripheral blood. These receptors were obtained from a middle-aged man with active COVID-19.

The genes are TRBV28 and TRBJ2-2, with TRBD1 identical over 7 bases. Germline CDR1 is MDHEN and CDR2 is SYDVKM. The CDR3 is 15 residues long. V trimming: 7 bases; J trimming: 0 bases; junction bases outside the gene matches: 5. CDR3 coding DNA: TGTGCCAGCAATGTGGGACAGCCGAACACCGGGGAGCTGTTTTTT. As protein: CASNVGQPNTGELFF.

The rearrangement uses TRBV12-3 or TRBV12-4 and TRBJ1-4; 7 positions match TRBD1. CDR3 length equals 13 residues. J was trimmed by 7 bases and V by 3 bases; bases with no gene match: 2. The CDR3 nucleotides are TGTGCCAGCAGTTTTCGACAGGGTGAAAAACTGTTTTTT. Amino acid sequence: CASSFRQGEKLFF.

The CDR3 spells CASSSSGSQSDTQYF. CDR3 bases: TGTGCCAGCAGCTCTAGCGGTTCCCAGTCTGATACGCAGTATTTT. The chain combines TRBV7-3 with TRBJ2-3, with 7 bases lining up with TRBD2. V lost 4 bases to trimming and J lost 6 bases; unmatched junction nucleotides: 10. The CDR3 spans 15 residues. Looked up from germline, CDR1 is SGHTA and CDR2 is FQGTGA.

This clone was seen a single time. The rearrangement links TRBV24-1 to TRBJ2-7; a weak D match, TRBD2 (6 bases). Trimming pared 9 bases from V and 7 bases from J, leaving 9 bases between. The germline V gene encodes CDR1 KGHDR and CDR2 SFDVKD. This CDR3 has 10 residues. CDR3 in DNA: TGTGCCACCGGCCGGGGGGAGCAGTACTTC. Its protein product is CATGRGEQYF.

The V and J genes are TRBV6-5 and TRBJ2-7, with 9 bases fitting TRBD1. J lost 4 bases, V lost 2 bases, and 9 bases had no gene match. Germline V gene lookup returns CDR1 MNHEY and CDR2 SVGAGI. The CDR3 has 16 amino acids. As DNA, the CDR3 is TGTGCCAGCAGTTACGATCCGGGACAGGGAGTGTACGAGCAGTACTTC. Translated, it gives CASSYDPGQGVYEQYF.

This chain joins TRBV3-1 (or the pseudogene TRBV3-2) and TRBJ2-5; D might be TRBD1 (5 bases). Germline V lookup: CDR1 LGHDT, CDR2 YNNKEL (reference sequence). Trimming left V 0 bases short and J 10 bases short, with 9 bases between. This CDR3 is 12 amino acids long. Here the CDR3 DNA reads TGTGCCAGCAGCCAAGATATAGGGGTCCAGTACTTC. Its translation: CASSQDIGVQYF.

The rearrangement uses TRBV5-4 and TRBJ2-3, with a weak D call TRBD2 (6 bases). V was cut by 3 bases and J by 0 bases, with 14 bases left in between. The CDR3 spans 16 residues. Germline V gene lookup returns CDR1 SGHNT and CDR2 YYREEE (reference sequence). The CDR3: CASSYSGRTSTDTQYF. The CDR3 DNA is TGTGCCAGCAGCTATTCAGGGAGGACTAGCACAGATACGCAGTATTTT. The whole variable domain, remainder taken from reference TRBV5-4 and TRBJ2-3, is ETGVTQSPTHLIKTRGQQVTLRCSSQSGHNTVSWYQQALGQGPQFIFQYYREEENGRGNFPPRFSGLQFPNYSSELNVNALELDDSALYLCASSYSGRTSTDTQYFGPGTRLTVL.

The chain combines TRBV7-9 with TRBJ2-1; D gene unclear. CDR3 length equals 13 residues. V was cut by 4 bases and J by 8 bases, with 12 bases left in between. Germline V gene lookup returns CDR1 SEHNR and CDR2 FQNEAQ (reference sequence). The CDR3 loop reads CASSSVSRDEQFF. CDR3 coding DNA: TGTGCCAGCAGCTCGGTGTCGCGTGATGAGCAGTTCTTC.

For the CDR3, the DNA is TGTGCCACCAGTGATCGACAAGGGGTAGGGAACAATGAGCAGTTCTTC. This codes for CATSDRQGVGNNEQFF. The rearrangement joins TRBV24-1 to TRBJ2-1, with D perhaps TRBD1 (5 bases). V shed 3 bases and J shed 5 bases, with 16 bases lying between them. Germline-derived CDR1 and CDR2 are KGHDR and SFDVKD. This CDR3 has 16 residues.

The chain links TRBV3-1 (or the pseudogene TRBV3-2) to TRBJ1-1; 7 nucleotides match TRBD1. The junction had 2 bases not matched to a gene; V was cut back by 5 bases and J by 2 bases. There are 13 residues in the CDR3. Germline lookup yields CDR1 LGHDT and CDR2 YNNKEL (reference sequence). The DNA for the CDR3 is TGTGCCAGCAGCGGGACAGCTAACACTGAAGCTTTCTTT. Translating it yields CASSGTANTEAFF.

The chain recombines TRBV5-6 with TRBJ2-2; no definite D call. Germline assignment: CDR1 SGHDT and CDR2 YYEEEE. The germline V and J ends were trimmed by 6 bases and 4 bases, with 10 bases remaining between them. The CDR3 extends over 13 amino acids. For the CDR3, the DNA is TGTGCCAGCATTCCAGGCCCCACCGGGGAGCTGTTTTTT. It translates to CASIPGPTGELFF.

The V gene is TRBV4-2, the J gene TRBJ2-5, with 13 bases that match TRBD2. This CDR3 has 16 residues. Germline CDR1 is LGHNA and CDR2 is YNFKEQ. Unmatched junction bases numbered 1, after V lost 0 bases and J lost 3 bases. In nucleotides, the CDR3 is TGTGCCAGCAGCCAAGAACTAGCGGGGGGGGAAGAGACCCAGTACTTC. Protein: CASSQELAGGEETQYF.

The chain couples TRBV6-2 or TRBV6-3 to TRBJ1-2; 8 positions match TRBD1. The CDR3 has 13 residues. Germline CDR1 is MNHEY and CDR2 is SVGEGT. Unmatched junction bases numbered 9, after V lost 5 bases and J lost 10 bases. The CDR3 region has the DNA TGTGCCAGCAGTGAGGCCGGGACAGGATTCTACACCTTC. It translates to CASSEAGTGFYTF.

This chain uses TRBV6-5 with TRBJ2-3, with 12 nucleotides matching TRBD1. Germline V gene data show CDR1 as MNHEY and CDR2 as SVGAGI. CDR3 length equals 13 residues. Unmatched junction bases numbered 2, after V lost 9 bases and J lost 4 bases. CDR3 sequence reads: CASGDRGPDTQYF. The CDR3 region has the DNA TGTGCCAGTGGGGACAGGGGGCCAGATACGCAGTATTTT.

The rearrangement joins TRBV14 to TRBJ1-2, with D maybe TRBD1 (6 bases). V lost 4 bases and J 3 bases, leaving 18 bases between the germline ends. From germline, CDR1 is SGHDN and CDR2 FVKESK. The CDR3 is 16 amino acids. DNA of the CDR3: TGTGCCAGCAGCCGCCATCCGGGACAAGAGGACTATGGCTACACCTTC. Translated, it gives CASSRHPGQEDYGYTF. The full variable domain, its missing parts supplied by reference TRBV14 and TRBJ1-2, is EAGVTQFPSHSVIEKGQTVTLRCDPISGHDNLYWYRRVMGKEIKFLLHFVKESKQDESGMPNNRFLAERTGGTYSTLKVQPAELEDSGVYFCASSRHPGQEDYGYTFGSGTRLTVV.

The CDR3 DNA reads TGCAGTGCTAGTGACCGGGACAGGGTTAACTATGGCTACACCTTC. Amino acids: CSASDRDRVNYGYTF. The genes are TRBV20-1 and TRBJ1-2, with 9 bases matching TRBD1. CDR3 length: 15 residues. V dropped 3 bases and J dropped 1; count of bases not matched to a gene: 6. The germline gives CDR1 DFQATT, CDR2 SNEGSKA (reference sequence).

Turning to this clone: The DNA is left out, because the CDR3 cannot be placed on it with certainty; the CDR3 is given as TCRdb lists it. The genes are TRBV28 and TRBJ2-7; the tabulated D call, TRBD2, remains unverified against the DNA. CDR1 and CDR2 from the germline V gene are MDHEN and SYDVKM. Termini included, the CDR3 measures 17 amino acids. CDR3 region: CASSSSGLAGGLDEQYF.

The rearrangement links TRBV7-2 to TRBJ2-3; tentative D call: TRBD2 (7 bases). Per germline, CDR1 SGHTA and CDR2 FQGNSA. The CDR3 has 14 amino acids. The germline V and J ends were trimmed by 8 bases and 4 bases, with 16 bases remaining between them. CDR3 loop: CASGPRGGADTQYF. The DNA for the CDR3 is TGTGCCAGCGGACCTAGGGGGGGGGCAGATACGCAGTATTTT.

This chain joins TRBV11-2 and TRBJ2-2, with a possible D match to TRBD2 (5 bases). The ends were cut back, 0 bases at V and 5 bases at J, with 13 bases in the middle. This CDR3 contains 16 residues. From germline, CDR1 is SGHAT and CDR2 FQNNGV. The CDR3 reads CASSLESGLSTGELFF. The CDR3 DNA follows: TGTGCCAGCAGCTTAGAAAGTGGACTGAGTACCGGGGAGCTGTTTTTT.

The chain employs TRBV27 and TRBJ1-2, with unresolved D. Germline-derived CDR1 and CDR2 are MNHEY and SMNVEV (reference sequence). The CDR3 sequence is 13 residues long. V gave up 8 bases and J gave up 4 bases, with 14 bases separating them. The DNA of the CDR3 is TGTGCCAGCCGAACGGGGATTACCTATGGCTACACCTTC. It yields the protein CASRTGITYGYTF.

The rearrangement links TRBV24-1 to TRBJ2-2; perhaps TRBD1 as D (6 bases). The V end lost 5 bases, the J end lost 5 bases, and 11 bases lay between the germline ends. The CDR3 runs to 14 residues. Germline V gene sequence: CDR1 KGHDR, CDR2 SFDVKD. The chain's CDR3 is CATSGAGVTGELFF. Written as DNA, the CDR3 is TGTGCCACCAGTGGAGCAGGGGTGACCGGGGAGCTGTTTTTT.

This clone was observed a single time. CDR3 bases: TGTGCCACCGGACAGCCGGGGCGGGAGCTGTTTTTT. Its translation is CATGQPGRELFF. The chain combines TRBV6-5 with TRBJ2-2, with a possible D match to TRBD1 (6 bases). V was shortened by 10 bases and J by 9 bases, with 15 bases between the two germline ends. Germline CDR1 and CDR2: MNHEY and SVGAGI. The CDR3 is made up of 12 amino acids.

The chain is built from TRBV30 and TRBJ1-5, with 7 bases that match TRBD1. This CDR3 is 15 amino acids long. V lost 2 bases, J lost 2 bases, and 6 bases stayed unmatched. Germline V gene sequence: CDR1 GTSNPN, CDR2 SVGIG (reference sequence). The CDR3 region is CAWSNHTGGNQPQHF. In DNA form, the CDR3 reads TGTGCCTGGAGTAACCATACAGGGGGCAATCAGCCCCAGCATTTT.

CDR3 protein: CASSLAAGRGAQNIQYF. In DNA form, the CDR3 reads TGTGCCAGCAGCTTAGCGGCAGGGCGGGGGGCTCAAAACATTCAGTACTTC. This chain joins TRBV7-2 and TRBJ2-4; 8 bases line up with TRBD2. Germline V gene data show CDR1 as SGHTA and CDR2 as FQGNSA. CDR3 length: 17 amino acids. Unmatched junction bases numbered 9, after V lost 0 bases and J lost 5 bases.

This clone occurred a few times. The chain recombines TRBV19 with TRBJ2-1; possibly TRBD2 for D (5 bases). Trimming took 3 bases from V and 2 from J, leaving 11 bases between them. This CDR3 spans 15 amino acids. The germline gives CDR1 LNHDA, CDR2 SQIVND (reference sequence). CDR3 bases: TGTGCCAGTAGTATCGGGATCATACCCTACAATGAGCAGTTCTTC. Its translation: CASSIGIIPYNEQFF. Variable domain in full (rest from reference TRBV19 and TRBJ2-1): DGGITQSPKYLFRKEGQNVTLSCEQNLNHDAMYWYRQDPGQGLRLIYYSQIVNDFQKGDIAEGYSVSREKKESFPLTVTSAQKNPTAFYLCASSIGIIPYNEQFFGPGTRLTVL.

This clone was found a few times. The chain joins TRBV4-2 to TRBJ2-7, with a tentative D call TRBD2 (6 bases). V was trimmed by 1 base and J by 3 bases, leaving 7 bases between them. CDR3 length: 13 residues. Germline V lookup: CDR1 LGHNA, CDR2 YNFKEQ. CDR3 sequence (DNA): TGTGCCAGCAGCCAAGGCGGGGACTACGAGCAGTACTTC. This gives the protein CASSQGGDYEQYF.

The sample holds one count of this clone. The chain employs TRBV29-1 and TRBJ1-2, with D tentatively TRBD1 (6 bases). V lost 7 bases to trimming and J lost 1 base, with 16 bases between them. The CDR3 is made up of 14 amino acids. Germline assignment: CDR1 SQVTM and CDR2 ANQGSEA. CDR3: CSGGGGPRNYGYTF. For the CDR3, the DNA is TGCAGCGGAGGGGGGGGCCCCCGTAACTATGGCTACACCTTC.

CDR3 loop: CASSQASSGGGSEYF. The DNA for the CDR3 is TGTGCCAGCAGCCAAGCTTCTAGCGGGGGGGGGTCGGAGTACTTC. The V call is TRBV3-1 (or the pseudogene TRBV3-2), the J call TRBJ2-7, with 12 bases fitting TRBD2. CDR1 is LGHDT and CDR2 is YNNKEL in the germline V gene (reference sequence). The CDR3 covers 15 residues. V lost 1 base to trimming and J lost 11 bases; unmatched junction nucleotides: 9.

The chain carries TRBV11-3 and TRBJ1-1; no clear D. There are 14 residues in the CDR3. CDR1 is SGHNT, CDR2 YENEEA, per germline. The V end was cut by 5 bases, the J end by 5 bases, with 15 bases between. The DNA for the CDR3 is TGTGCCAGCAGCCCACGGGGTGTTGGGACTGAAGCTTTCTTT. Protein: CASSPRGVGTEAFF.